These T cell receptor beta chains were read from a single sample in a study of T cells expressing NK-cell markers. TCRdb reanalyzed the 5' RACE reads, giving one entry per CDR3 protein sequence and no DNA. Its listing shows some 410,000 distinct CDR3 sequences. Material: blood T cells: a sorted CD56 or NKG2C T cell subset, CD4+ or CD8+ T cells, or bulk PBMC T cells (not recorded which). The origin of the receptors is a woman between 18 and 69 years old in good health. Both conserved end residues are part of each CDR3.

V: TRBV6-5
J: TRBJ2-5
CDR3: CASRTSGETQYF

V: TRBV6-2/TRBV6-3
J: TRBJ1-2
CDR3: CASSYSIQGKGYGYTF

V: TRBV5-1
J: TRBJ1-2
CDR3: CASSPKQGSEDYGYTF

V: TRBV27
J: TRBJ2-3
CDR3: CASSLSWTGGTDTQYF

V: TRBV23-1
J: TRBJ2-2
CDR3: CASSQIGQTPNTGELFF

V: TRBV7-6
J: TRBJ1-1
CDR3: CASSLGHTPGTEAFF

V: TRBV7-2
J: TRBJ1-2
CDR3: CASSLMPGGDYGYTF

V: TRBV5-1
J: TRBJ2-1
CDR3: CASRLGGLAGPVGSNEQFF

V: TRBV29-1
J: TRBJ2-7
CDR3: CSVEYGSGISVQYF

V: TRBV29-1
J: TRBJ1-6
CDR3: CSAGGPNSPLHF

V: TRBV6-2/TRBV6-3
J: TRBJ2-2
CDR3: CASTLRQGAGELFF

V: TRBV4-3
J: TRBJ2-1
CDR3: CASSPSSGGALGNEQFF

V: TRBV12-3/TRBV12-4
J: TRBJ2-2
CDR3: CASSFVSGGAGELFF

V: TRBV15
J: TRBJ2-5
CDR3: CATSRDRTARTQYF

V: TRBV4-3
J: TRBJ2-3
CDR3: CASSQGSRLASTDTQYF

V: TRBV20-1
J: TRBJ2-7
CDR3: CTAQGSSSYEQYF

V: TRBV11-2
J: TRBJ2-1
CDR3: CASSTWDQPSYNEQFF